This T cell receptor beta chain came from a study of T cell responses to AZD1222 COVID-19 vaccine (dated by TCRdb to the early 2020s). Background for the entire study: TCR sequencing was performed for 230 to 250 trial participants, of whom around 200 were given two doses of AZD1222 and around 25 were given two doses of MenACWY control vaccine. Trial participants were enrolled by age into 18-55, 56-69 and 70-plus year subgroups, with roughly 160, 29 and 62 TCR-sequenced participants respectively. The full study reports these points: CD4 TCRs associated with the vaccine covered the entire spike protein, and the dominant responses were in regions 160-218 and 743-854. Nearly half of unique spike-specific TCRs reportedly recognized epitopes outside regions mutated in the B.1.351 and B.1.1.7 variants. Participants were mostly white British, with more females than males. The authors suggested clonal diversity may have been underestimated. In the small 56-69-year group, the increase in depth fell short of significance, most likely because of low power. A significant rise in spike-specific TCR breadth and depth was observed after two AZD1222 doses relative to day 0 and relative to MenACWY recipients. Conclusions about previously exposed vaccinees are limited because only six or seven AZD1222 recipients were SARS-CoV-2 seropositive at baseline. Because no day 14 peak-response samples were available, the repertoires could be characterized only after the peak T cell response.

There are 16 amino acids in the CDR3, from cysteine to phenylalanine inclusive. Just CDR3 DNA is preserved here, 48 bases in frame from base 1. Looking up the germline V gene yields CDR1 SGHVS and CDR2 FQNEAQ. V loses 5 bases, J loses 0 bases, and the germline ends lie 14 bases apart. The CDR3 regions of human TCRbeta chains were analyzed by immunosequencing. In the authors' own workflow: TCRs in the repertoires were matched against a reference library of SARS-CoV-2-specific TCRs that had been generated with the MIRA antigen-specificity platform. Breadth meant the fraction of unique TCRs that were SARS-CoV-2-associated, whereas depth meant the fraction of total T cells that were SARS-CoV-2-associated. Each spike-specific TCR was assigned to its reactive spike region and to a CD4 or CD8 class using the MIRA data. Log10-transformed breadth and depth values were compared by one-way ANOVA with Sidak's multiple comparisons tests. The table was pulled from immuneACCESS by TCRdb, which kept in-frame rearrangements only. Such tables lose some clones; where checked, under half of the loss comes from unresolved V genes, and the rest has no known cause. That table furnishes V, J and clone size, whereas the DNA furnished D and trimming. The sample yields some 150,000 clones; more than 70% were counted once. The top ten hold more than 3% of the sample.

Sample time point, as interpreted from the label and publication: baseline before first vaccination. The sample's treatment or condition label, in plain terms: meningococcal conjugate vaccine given as trial control. Samples from vaccinated people were obtained from the UK trials COV001 and COV002, which included a single-blind randomized controlled phase 2/3 trial of AZD1222 (ChAdOx1 nCoV-19) in healthy adults. Trial participant PBMC samples were collected at day 0 and day 28 after the second dose for TCRbeta chain sequencing. Note on this clone: Its antigen is unknown. Per-nucleotide qualities are absent, and no much larger clonotype sits a single base away.

This receptor was obtained from an adult in good health. The chain is encoded by TRBV7-8 joined to TRBJ1-5; TRBD1 could be the D gene, as 5 bases match. The source was peripheral blood, collected on day 0 of MenACWY control vaccination. The nucleotides read TGTGCCAGCAGCCCCGACAGATTCTATAGCAATCAGCCCCAGCATTTT. Its protein is CASSPDRFYSNQPQHF.